Described below is a single T cell receptor (beta chain) sequence and its context. What it binds is not known. This entry is derived from a study of shared clonotypes between healthy human individuals. V lost 5 bases, J lost 6 bases, and 12 bases stayed unmatched. The CDR3 loop spans 15 amino acids. Germline CDR1 and CDR2: SEHNR and FQNEAQ (reference sequence). Study conclusions and caveats: Clonotypes that were shared across a few donors made up approximately 5% of naive CD4 clonotypes. Few donors restricted represented genetic and exposure-history diversity.

CD45RO-negative CD8 cells positively selected for CCR7 made up the naive population, which excluded terminally differentiated effector memory CD45RA+ cells. Sorted-subset replicate PCRs used approximately 190 ng of genomic DNA. This amount corresponded to 30,000 to 35,000 T cell genomes. The authors' processing: In the immunoSEQ data, sequences were junction-only and lacked quality scores, so filtering differed. TCRdb keeps only in-frame clones here, not all; method: immunoSEQ multiplex PCR. The DNA was the basis for D and trimming; V, J and clone size are from that table. The table lists about 2 million clones, about 94% of them singletons.

Source material: naive CD8+ T cells sorted from blood. The sequence was collected from a man between 18 and 29 years old in good health. This rearrangement joins TRBV7-9 to TRBJ2-7, with 8 bases that match TRBD2. The chain's CDR3 is CASSSAAGGLAEQYF. In nucleotides, the CDR3 is TGTGCCAGCAGCAGTGCCGCGGGAGGTCTAGCCGAGCAGTACTTC.